This T cell receptor beta chain was documented in a study of cytomegalovirus exposure and HLA in healthy donors. This clone occurred a few times. Its specificity is unknown. The PCR employed 60 Vbeta primers together with 13 Jbeta primers. TCRdb's table, derived via immunoSEQ multiplex PCR, lists solely in-frame clones and lacks some. The sample contains around 200,000 clones, roughly 72% of which appear only once. V dropped 1 base and J dropped 0 bases, with 10 bases sitting between them. The CDR3 spans 16 residues. Germline CDR1 reads SGHTA; CDR2 reads FQGNSA. Study-wide results and limits: Cytomegalovirus status was reportedly diagnosed by the classifier with high sensitivity and specificity. Cytomegalovirus association was listed for around 170 TCR beta chains.

The donors were healthy bone marrow donors. Material for sequencing was PBMCs. The rearrangement links TRBV7-2 to TRBJ1-3; a weak D match, TRBD1 (6 bases). The clonotype comes from a woman aged 30 to 39 in good health and CMV-seropositive. CDR3 bases: TGTGCCAGCAGCTTAGAACAGGGCCGCTCTGGAAACACCATATATTTT. It is translated as CASSLEQGRSGNTIYF.